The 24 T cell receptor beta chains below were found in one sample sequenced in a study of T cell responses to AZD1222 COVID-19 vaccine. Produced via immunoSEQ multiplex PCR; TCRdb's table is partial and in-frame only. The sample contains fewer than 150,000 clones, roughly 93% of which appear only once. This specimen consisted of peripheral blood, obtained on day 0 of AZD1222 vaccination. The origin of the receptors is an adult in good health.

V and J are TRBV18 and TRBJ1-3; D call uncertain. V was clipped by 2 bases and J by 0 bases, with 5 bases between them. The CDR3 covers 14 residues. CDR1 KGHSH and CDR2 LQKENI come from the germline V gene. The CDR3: CASSPFDSGNTIYF. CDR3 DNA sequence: TGTGCCAGCTCACCATTCGACTCTGGAAACACCATATATTTT.

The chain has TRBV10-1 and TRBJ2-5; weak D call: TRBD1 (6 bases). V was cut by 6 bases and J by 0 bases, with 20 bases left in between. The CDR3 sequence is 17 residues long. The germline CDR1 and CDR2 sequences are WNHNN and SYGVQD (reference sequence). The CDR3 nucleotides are TGCGCCAGCAGAATCCGGGACATCCTACCGTACCAAGAGACCCAGTACTTC. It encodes CASRIRDILPYQETQYF.

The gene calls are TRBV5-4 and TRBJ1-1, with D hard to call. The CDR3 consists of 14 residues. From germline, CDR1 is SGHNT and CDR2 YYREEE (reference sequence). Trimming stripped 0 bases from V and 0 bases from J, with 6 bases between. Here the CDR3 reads CASSLGSVNTEAFF. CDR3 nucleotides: TGTGCCAGCAGCTTGGGATCGGTGAACACTGAAGCTTTCTTT.

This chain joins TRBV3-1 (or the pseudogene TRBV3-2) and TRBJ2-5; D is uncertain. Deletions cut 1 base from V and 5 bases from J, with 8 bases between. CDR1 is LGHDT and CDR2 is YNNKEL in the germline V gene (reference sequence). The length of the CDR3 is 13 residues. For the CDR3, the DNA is TGTGCCAGCAGCCAAGCAATGGCGGAGACCCAGTACTTC. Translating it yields CASSQAMAETQYF.

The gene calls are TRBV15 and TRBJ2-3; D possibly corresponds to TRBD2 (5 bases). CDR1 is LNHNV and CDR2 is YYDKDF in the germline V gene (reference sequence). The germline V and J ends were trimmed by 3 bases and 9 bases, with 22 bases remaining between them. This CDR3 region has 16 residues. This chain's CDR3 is CATSSPHREPGETQYF. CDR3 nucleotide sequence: TGTGCCACCAGCAGTCCCCACCGGGAACCCGGGGAAACGCAGTATTTT.

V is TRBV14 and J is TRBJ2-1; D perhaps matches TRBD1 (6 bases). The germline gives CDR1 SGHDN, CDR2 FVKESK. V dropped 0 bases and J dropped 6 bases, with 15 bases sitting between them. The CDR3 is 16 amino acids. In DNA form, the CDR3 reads TGTGCCAGCAGCCAAGATAGACGGGCCAGGGGCAATGAGCAGTTCTTC. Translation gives CASSQDRRARGNEQFF. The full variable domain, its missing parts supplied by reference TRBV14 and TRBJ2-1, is EAGVTQFPSHSVIEKGQTVTLRCDPISGHDNLYWYRRVMGKEIKFLLHFVKESKQDESGMPNNRFLAERTGGTYSTLKVQPAELEDSGVYFCASSQDRRARGNEQFFGPGTRLTVL.

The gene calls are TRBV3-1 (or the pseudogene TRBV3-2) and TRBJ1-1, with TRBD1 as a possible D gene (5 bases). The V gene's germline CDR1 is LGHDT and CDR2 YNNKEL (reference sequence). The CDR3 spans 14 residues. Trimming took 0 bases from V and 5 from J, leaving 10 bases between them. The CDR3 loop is CASSQDGSGTEAFF. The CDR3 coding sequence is TGTGCCAGCAGCCAAGACGGTTCAGGGACTGAAGCTTTCTTT.

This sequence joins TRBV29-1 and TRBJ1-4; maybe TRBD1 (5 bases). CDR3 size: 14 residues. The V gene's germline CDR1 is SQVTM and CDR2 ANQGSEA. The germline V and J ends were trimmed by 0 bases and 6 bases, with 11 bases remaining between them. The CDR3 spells CSVEEGTGHEKLFF. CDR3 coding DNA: TGCAGCGTTGAAGAAGGGACGGGGCATGAAAAACTGTTTTTT.

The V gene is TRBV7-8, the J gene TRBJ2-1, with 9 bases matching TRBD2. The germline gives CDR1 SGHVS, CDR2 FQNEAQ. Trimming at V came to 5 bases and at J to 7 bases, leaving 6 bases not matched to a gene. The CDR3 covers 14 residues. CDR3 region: CASSHSGSFNEQFF. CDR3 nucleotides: TGTGCCAGCAGCCATAGCGGGAGTTTTAATGAGCAGTTCTTC.

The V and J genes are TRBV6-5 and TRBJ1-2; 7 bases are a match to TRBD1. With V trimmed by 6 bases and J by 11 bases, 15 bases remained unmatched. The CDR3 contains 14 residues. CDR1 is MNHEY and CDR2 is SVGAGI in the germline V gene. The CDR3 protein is CASSVQGINMGYTF. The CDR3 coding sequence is TGTGCCAGCAGCGTACAGGGGATCAATATGGGGTACACCTTC.

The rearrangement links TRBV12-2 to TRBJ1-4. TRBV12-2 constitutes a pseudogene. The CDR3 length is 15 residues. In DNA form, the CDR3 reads TGTGCAAGTCGCTCCAGTCGGGGGTCTAATGAAAAACTGTTTTTT. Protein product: CASRSSRGSNEKLFF.

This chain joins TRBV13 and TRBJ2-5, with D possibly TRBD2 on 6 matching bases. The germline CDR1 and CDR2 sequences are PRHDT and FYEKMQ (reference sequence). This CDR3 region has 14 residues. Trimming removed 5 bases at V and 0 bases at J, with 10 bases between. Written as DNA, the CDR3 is TGTGCCAGCAGCCGACGGACTAACCAAGAGACCCAGTACTTC. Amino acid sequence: CASSRRTNQETQYF.

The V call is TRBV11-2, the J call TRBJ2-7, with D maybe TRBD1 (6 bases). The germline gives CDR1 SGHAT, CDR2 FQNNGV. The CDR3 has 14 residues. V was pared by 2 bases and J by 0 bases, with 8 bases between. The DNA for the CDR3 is TGTGCCAGCAGCTTAAGGGACATCTCCTACGAGCAGTACTTC. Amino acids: CASSLRDISYEQYF.

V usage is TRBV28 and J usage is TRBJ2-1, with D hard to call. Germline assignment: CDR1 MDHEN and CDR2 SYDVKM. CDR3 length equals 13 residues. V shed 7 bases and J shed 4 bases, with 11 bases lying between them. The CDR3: CASKEADYNEQFF. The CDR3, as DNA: TGTGCCAGCAAAGAGGCAGATTACAATGAGCAGTTCTTC.

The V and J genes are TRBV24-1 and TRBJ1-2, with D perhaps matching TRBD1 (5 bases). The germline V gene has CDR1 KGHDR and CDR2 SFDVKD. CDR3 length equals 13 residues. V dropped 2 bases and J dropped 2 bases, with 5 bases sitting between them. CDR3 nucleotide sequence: TGTGCCACCAGTGATTGGGACAACTATGGCTACACCTTC. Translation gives CATSDWDNYGYTF.

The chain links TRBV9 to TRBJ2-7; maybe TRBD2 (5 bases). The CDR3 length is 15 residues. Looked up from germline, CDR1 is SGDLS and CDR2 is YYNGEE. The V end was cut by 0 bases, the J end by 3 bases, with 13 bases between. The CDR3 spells CASSVGPDGDYEQYF. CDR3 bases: TGTGCCAGCAGCGTAGGACCCGACGGGGACTACGAGCAGTACTTC.

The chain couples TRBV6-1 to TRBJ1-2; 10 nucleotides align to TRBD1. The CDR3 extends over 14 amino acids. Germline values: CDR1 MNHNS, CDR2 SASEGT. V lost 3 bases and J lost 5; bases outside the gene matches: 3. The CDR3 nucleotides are TGTGCCAGCAGTGAGACAGGGGGCGCGTATGGCTACACCTTC. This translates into CASSETGGAYGYTF.

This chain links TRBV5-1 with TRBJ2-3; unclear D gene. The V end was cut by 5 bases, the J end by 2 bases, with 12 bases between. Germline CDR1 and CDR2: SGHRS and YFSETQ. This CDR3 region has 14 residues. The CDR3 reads CASRSYSSTDTQYF. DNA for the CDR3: TGCGCCAGCAGAAGTTATAGCTCCACAGATACGCAGTATTTT.

In DNA form, the CDR3 reads TGTGCCAGCAGCTTCCCACCCAGAGCAGGGGAGCAGTACTTC. Translation: CASSFPPRAGEQYF. J is TRBJ2-7 and V is TRBV5-4, with D possibly being TRBD1 (5 bases). The CDR3 is made up of 14 amino acids. The germline V and J ends were trimmed by 2 bases and 7 bases, with 16 bases remaining between them. Germline CDR1 and CDR2: SGHNT and YYREEE (reference sequence). Full variable domain (remainder filled in from reference TRBV5-4 and TRBJ2-7): ETGVTQSPTHLIKTRGQQVTLRCSSQSGHNTVSWYQQALGQGPQFIFQYYREEENGRGNFPPRFSGLQFPNYSSELNVNALELDDSALYLCASSFPPRAGEQYFGPGTRLTVT.

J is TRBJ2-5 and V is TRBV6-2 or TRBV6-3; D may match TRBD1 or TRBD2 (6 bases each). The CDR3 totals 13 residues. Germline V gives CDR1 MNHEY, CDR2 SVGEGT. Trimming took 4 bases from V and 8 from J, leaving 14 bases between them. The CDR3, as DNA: TGTGCCAGCAGTTCCTCGGGGGCGGGAACCCAGTACTTC. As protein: CASSSSGAGTQYF.

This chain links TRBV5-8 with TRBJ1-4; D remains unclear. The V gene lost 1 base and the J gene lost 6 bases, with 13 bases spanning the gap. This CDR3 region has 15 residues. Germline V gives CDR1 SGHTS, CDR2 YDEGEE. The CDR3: CASSLTRAGDEKLFF. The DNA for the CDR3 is TGTGCCAGCAGCTTGACAAGGGCCGGAGATGAAAAACTGTTTTTT.

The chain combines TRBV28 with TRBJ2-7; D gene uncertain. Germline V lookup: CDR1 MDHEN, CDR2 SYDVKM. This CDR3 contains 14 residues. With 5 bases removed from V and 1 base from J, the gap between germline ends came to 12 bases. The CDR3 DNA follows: TGTGCCAGCAGTCGCGACGCGGAATCCTACGAGCAGTACTTC. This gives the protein CASSRDAESYEQYF.

The CDR3 coding sequence is TGCAGCGCTTCTCCGACAGGGCAGTCCGAAAAACTGTTTTTT. Amino acids: CSASPTGQSEKLFF. The rearrangement links TRBV29-1 to TRBJ1-4; TRBD1 agrees at 7 bases. V trimming: 7 bases; J trimming: 8 bases; junction bases outside the gene matches: 13. Germline CDR1 reads SQVTM; CDR2 reads ANQGSEA. The CDR3 length is 14 residues.

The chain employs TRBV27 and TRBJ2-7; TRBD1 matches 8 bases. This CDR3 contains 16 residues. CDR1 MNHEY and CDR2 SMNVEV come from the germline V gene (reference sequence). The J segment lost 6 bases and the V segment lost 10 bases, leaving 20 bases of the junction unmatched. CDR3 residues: CATKKTRQGPGGEQYF. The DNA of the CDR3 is TGTGCCACCAAAAAAACACGACAGGGGCCAGGGGGCGAGCAGTACTTC.